The present entry profiles one T cell receptor beta chain with its context. The sample belongs to a study of blood T cell repertoires in COVID-19. Overall study context: Acute-phase and convalescent COVID-19 samples originated in the United States, Italy and Spain. PBMCs, B-cell-depleted T cells, or T cells provided the cDNA or gDNA that made up the material.

The assay was immunoSEQ multiplex PCR, and TCRdb's table has in-frame clones only and misses some. The table lists 110,000 to 150,000 clones, around 75% of them singletons. The CDR3 contains 12 residues. Between the trimmed V and J ends, which lost 5 bases and 4 bases, there was a span of 11 bases. Germline V gene lookup returns CDR1 GTSNPN and CDR2 SVGIG (reference sequence). A Seattle source enrolled patients during active infection and followed them longitudinally. Sequencing used peripheral blood. This chain connects TRBV30 to TRBJ1-1; the D gene is possibly TRBD1 (5 bases). This clonotype was sampled from a woman between 65 and 79 years old with COVID-19, enrolled during active disease. The CDR3 region has the DNA TGTGCCTGGGACCAGGGAGGCACTGAAGCTTTCTTT. This translates into CAWDQGGTEAFF.